This T cell receptor (beta chain) was captured by sequencing in a study of long-term antiretroviral therapy in people with HIV. The germline V gene encodes CDR1 KGHSY and CDR2 FQNENV. V lost 1 base and J 1 base, leaving 14 bases between the germline ends. CDR3 length: 16 amino acids. Running of the v3.0 immunoSEQ assay took place at survey level. The protocol was immunoSEQ multiplex PCR, while the TCRdb copy is restricted to in-frame clones and leaves out a portion. The data contain around 17,000 clones, around 84% of them singletons. The starting material was unsorted PBMCs, obtained 0.1 years after starting antiretroviral therapy. The clonotype was recovered from a man in his late teens or twenties with HIV. The chain uses TRBV16 and TRBJ2-7; maybe TRBD1 (6 bases). The CDR3 region is CASSQYPGAQSYEQYF. DNA of the CDR3: TGTGCCAGCAGCCAATACCCAGGGGCCCAGTCCTACGAGCAGTACTTC. Full variable domain (rest looked up from reference TRBV16 and TRBJ2-7): GEEVAQTPKHLVRGEGQKAKLYCAPIKGHSYVFWYQQVLKNEFKFLISFQNENVFDETGMPKERFSAKCLPNSPCSLEIQATKLEDSAVYFCASSQYPGAQSYEQYFGPGTRLTVT.